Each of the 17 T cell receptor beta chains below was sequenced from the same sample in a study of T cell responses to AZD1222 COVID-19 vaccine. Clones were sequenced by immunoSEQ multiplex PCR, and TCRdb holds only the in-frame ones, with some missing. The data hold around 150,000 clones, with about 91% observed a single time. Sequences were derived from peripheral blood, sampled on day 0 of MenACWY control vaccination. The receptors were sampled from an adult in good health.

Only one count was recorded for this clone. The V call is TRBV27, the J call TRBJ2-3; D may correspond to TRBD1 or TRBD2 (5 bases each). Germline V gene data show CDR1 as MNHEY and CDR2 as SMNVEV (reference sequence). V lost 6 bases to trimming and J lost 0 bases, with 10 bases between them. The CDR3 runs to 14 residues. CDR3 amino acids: CASSRGTSTDTQYF. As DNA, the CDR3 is TGTGCCAGCAGCCGGGGCACTAGCACAGATACGCAGTATTTT.

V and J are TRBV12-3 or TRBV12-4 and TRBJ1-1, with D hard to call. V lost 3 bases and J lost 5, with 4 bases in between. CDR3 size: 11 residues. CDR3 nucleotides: TGTGCCAGCAGTTTTTATACTGAAGCTTTCTTT. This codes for CASSFYTEAFF.

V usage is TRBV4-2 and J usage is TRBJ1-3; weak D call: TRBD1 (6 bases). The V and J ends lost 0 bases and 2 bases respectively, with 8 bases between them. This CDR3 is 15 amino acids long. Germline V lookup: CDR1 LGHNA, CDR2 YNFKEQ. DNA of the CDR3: TGTGCCAGCAGCCAAGAACAGGGTACTGGAAACACCATATATTTT. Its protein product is CASSQEQGTGNTIYF.

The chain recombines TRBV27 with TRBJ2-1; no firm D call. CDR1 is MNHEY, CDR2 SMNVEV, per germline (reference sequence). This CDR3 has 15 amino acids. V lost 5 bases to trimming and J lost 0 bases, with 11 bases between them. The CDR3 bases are TGTGCCAGCAGTCCCGACTTGCCCTCCTACAATGAGCAGTTCTTC. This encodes CASSPDLPSYNEQFF.

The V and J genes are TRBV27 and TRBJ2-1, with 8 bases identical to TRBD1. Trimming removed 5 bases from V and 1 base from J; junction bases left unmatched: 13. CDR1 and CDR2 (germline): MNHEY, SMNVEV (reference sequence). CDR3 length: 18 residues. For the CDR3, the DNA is TGTGCCAGCAGTGCAATTACAGGGGGTTGGGAGTCCTACAATGAGCAGTTCTTC. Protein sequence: CASSAITGGWESYNEQFF.

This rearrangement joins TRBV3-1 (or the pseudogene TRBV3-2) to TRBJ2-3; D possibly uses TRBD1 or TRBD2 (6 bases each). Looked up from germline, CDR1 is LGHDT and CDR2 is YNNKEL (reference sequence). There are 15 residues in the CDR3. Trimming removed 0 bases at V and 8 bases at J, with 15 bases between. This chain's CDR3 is CASSQDLTGAFTQYF. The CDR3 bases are TGTGCCAGCAGCCAAGATCTTACGGGGGCCTTTACGCAGTATTTT.

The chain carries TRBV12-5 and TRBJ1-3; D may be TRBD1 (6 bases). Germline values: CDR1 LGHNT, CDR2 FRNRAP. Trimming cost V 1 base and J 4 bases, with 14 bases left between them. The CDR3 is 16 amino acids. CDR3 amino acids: CASGLGSGESGNTIYF. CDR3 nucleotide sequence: TGTGCTAGTGGTTTGGGGTCAGGGGAATCAGGAAACACCATATATTTT.

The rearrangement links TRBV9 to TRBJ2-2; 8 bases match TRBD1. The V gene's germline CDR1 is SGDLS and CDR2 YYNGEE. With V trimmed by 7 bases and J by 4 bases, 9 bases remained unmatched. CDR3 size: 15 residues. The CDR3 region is CASGDQGAVTGELFF. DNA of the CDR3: TGTGCCAGCGGGGACCAGGGGGCCGTCACCGGGGAGCTGTTTTTT.

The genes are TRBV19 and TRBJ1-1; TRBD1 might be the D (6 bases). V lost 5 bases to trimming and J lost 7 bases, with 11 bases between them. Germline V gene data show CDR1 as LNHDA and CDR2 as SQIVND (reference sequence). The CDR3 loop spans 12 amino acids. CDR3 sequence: CASSVRGLEAFF. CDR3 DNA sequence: TGTGCCAGTAGTGTCAGGGGCCTTGAAGCTTTCTTT.

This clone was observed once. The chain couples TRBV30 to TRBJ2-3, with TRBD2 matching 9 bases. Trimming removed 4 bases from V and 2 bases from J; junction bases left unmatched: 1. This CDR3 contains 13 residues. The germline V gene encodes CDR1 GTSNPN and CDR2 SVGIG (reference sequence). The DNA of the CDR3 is TGTGCCTGGACTAGCGGGAACACAGATACGCAGTATTTT. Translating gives CAWTSGNTDTQYF. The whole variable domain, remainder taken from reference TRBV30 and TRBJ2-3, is SQTIHQWPATLVQPVGSPLSLECTVEGTSNPNLYWYRQAAGRGLQLLFYSVGIGQISSEVPQNLSASRPQDRQFILSSKKLLLSDSGFYLCAWTSGNTDTQYFGPGTRLTVL.

This CDR3 reads CASSSIRSITEAFF. The CDR3 DNA follows: TGTGCCAGCAGCTCCATCCGGTCGATCACTGAAGCTTTCTTT. The chain joins TRBV7-9 to TRBJ1-1; D is undetermined. This CDR3 is 14 amino acids long. Germline loops: CDR1 SEHNR, CDR2 FQNEAQ (reference sequence). Trimming took off 4 bases at V and 4 bases at J, with 13 bases between the two ends.

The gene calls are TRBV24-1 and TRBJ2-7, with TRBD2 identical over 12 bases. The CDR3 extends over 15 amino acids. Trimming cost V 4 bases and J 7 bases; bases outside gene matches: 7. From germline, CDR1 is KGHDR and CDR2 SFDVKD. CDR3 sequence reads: CATSDRLAGVEEQYF. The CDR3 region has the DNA TGTGCCACCAGTGACCGACTAGCGGGAGTCGAAGAGCAGTACTTC.

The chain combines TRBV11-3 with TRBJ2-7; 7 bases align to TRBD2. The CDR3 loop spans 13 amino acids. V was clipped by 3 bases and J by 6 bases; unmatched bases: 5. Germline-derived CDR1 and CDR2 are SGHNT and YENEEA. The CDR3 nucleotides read TGTGCCAGCAGCTTCCGGGGGGTGCCCGAGCAGTACTTC. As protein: CASSFRGVPEQYF.

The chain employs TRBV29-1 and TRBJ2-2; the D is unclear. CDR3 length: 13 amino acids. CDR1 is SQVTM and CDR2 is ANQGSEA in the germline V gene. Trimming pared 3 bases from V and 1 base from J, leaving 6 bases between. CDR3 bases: TGCAGCGTTGAGTATGTGAACACCGGGGAGCTGTTTTTT. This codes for CSVEYVNTGELFF.

CDR3 sequence: CASSVAGTSGTDTQYF. The CDR3 DNA reads TGTGCCAGCAGCGTAGCAGGGACTAGCGGCACAGATACGCAGTATTTT. The chain combines TRBV9 with TRBJ2-3; 10 positions match TRBD2. In germline, CDR1 is SGDLS, CDR2 YYNGEE. The CDR3 has 16 amino acids. V lost 0 bases, J lost 1 base, and 2 bases stayed unmatched.

The CDR3 here is CASSHPGQGTGELFF. CDR3 DNA sequence: TGTGCCAGCAGTCATCCGGGACAGGGAACCGGGGAGCTGTTTTTT. This chain joins TRBV6-5 and TRBJ2-2, with TRBD1 matching 9 bases. The CDR3 loop spans 15 amino acids. CDR1 is MNHEY, CDR2 SVGAGI, per germline. Germline trimming cut 5 bases from V and 5 bases from J; bases unmatched to any gene: 6.

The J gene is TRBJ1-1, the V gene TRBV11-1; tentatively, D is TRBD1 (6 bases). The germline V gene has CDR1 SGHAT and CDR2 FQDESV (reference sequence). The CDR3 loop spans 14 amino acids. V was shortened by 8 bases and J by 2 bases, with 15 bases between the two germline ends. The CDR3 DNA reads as TGTGCCAGCCGACCGGGCGGGGGCAACACTGAAGCTTTCTTT. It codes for CASRPGGGNTEAFF.